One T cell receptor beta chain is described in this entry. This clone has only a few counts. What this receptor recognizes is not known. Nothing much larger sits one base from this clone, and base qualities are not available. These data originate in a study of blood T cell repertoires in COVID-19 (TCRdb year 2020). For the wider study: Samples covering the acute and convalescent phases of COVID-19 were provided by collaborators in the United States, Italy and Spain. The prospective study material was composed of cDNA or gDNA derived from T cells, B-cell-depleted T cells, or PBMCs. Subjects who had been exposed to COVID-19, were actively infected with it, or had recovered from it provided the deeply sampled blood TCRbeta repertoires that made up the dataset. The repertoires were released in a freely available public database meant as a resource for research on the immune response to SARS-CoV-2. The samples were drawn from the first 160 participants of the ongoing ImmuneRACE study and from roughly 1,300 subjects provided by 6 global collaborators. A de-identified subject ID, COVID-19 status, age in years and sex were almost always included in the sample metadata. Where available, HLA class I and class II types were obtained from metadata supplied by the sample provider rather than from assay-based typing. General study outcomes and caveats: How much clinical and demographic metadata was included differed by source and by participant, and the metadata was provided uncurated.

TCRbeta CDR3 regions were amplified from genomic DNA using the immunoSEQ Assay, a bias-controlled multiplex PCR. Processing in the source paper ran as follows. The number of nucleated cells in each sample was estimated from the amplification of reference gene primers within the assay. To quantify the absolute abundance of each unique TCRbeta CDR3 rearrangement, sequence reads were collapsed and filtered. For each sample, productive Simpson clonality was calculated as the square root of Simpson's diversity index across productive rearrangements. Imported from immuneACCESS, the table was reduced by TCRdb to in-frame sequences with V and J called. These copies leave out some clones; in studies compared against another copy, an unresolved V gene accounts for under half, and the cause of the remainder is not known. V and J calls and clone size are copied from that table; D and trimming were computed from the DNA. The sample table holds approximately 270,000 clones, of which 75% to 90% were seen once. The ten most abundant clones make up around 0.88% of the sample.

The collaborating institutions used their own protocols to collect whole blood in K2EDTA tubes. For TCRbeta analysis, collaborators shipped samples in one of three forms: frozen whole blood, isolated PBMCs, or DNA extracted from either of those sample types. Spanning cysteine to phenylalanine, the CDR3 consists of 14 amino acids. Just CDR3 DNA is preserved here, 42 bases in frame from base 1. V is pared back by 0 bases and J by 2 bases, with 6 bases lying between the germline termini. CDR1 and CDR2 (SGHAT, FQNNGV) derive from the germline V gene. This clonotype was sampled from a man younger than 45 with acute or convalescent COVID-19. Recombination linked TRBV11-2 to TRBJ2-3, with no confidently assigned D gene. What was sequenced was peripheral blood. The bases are TGTGCCAGCAGCTTAGACAGTTACACAGATACGCAGTATTTT. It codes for CASSLDSYTDTQYF.